The rows below give T cell receptor beta chains drawn from one sample of a study of response to subunit inactivated influenza vaccine. TCRdb re-called the RT-PCR reads through MiXCR, storing one row per CDR3 protein. The sample records around 540,000 distinct CDR3 sequences, about 12% being singletons. Source: PBMCs from blood, taken on the day of vaccination. Receptors originate from a man in his forties or fifties who received an inactivated influenza vaccine. The CDR3 runs from the conserved cysteine through the conserved F or W. D genes are given only for firm matches. The size entry is marked missing in some rows and otherwise reads once, few, many or a size class.

>few|NA|TRBV11-2|TRBJ2-2
CASSWDFNTGELFF
TGTGCCAGCAGCTGGGACTTCAACACCGGGGAGCTGTTTTTT
>few|NA|TRBV7-8|TRBJ2-6
CASSLDRKGSGANVLTF
TGTGCCAGCAGCTTAGACAGGAAGGGCTCGGGGGCCAACGTCCTGACTTTC
>NA|NA|TRBV11-2|TRBJ2-1
CASSYLAANNEQFF
TGTGCCAGCAGCTATTTAGCGGCAAACAATGAGCAGTTCTTC
>few|TRBD1|TRBV4-3|TRBJ1-6
CASSQDPPPGGNSPLHF
TGCGCCAGCAGCCAAGATCCCCCCCCAGGGGGCAATTCACCCCTCCACTTT
>NA|NA|TRBV4-2|TRBJ2-2
CASSQTPGAPGELFF
TGTGCCAGCAGCCAAACCCCCGGGGCCCCCGGGGAGCTGTTTTTT
>few|TRBD1|TRBV4-3|TRBJ2-5
CASSHGQGVETQYF
TGCGCCAGCAGCCACGGACAGGGGGTAGAGACCCAGTACTTC
>few|TRBD2|TRBV7-2|TRBJ2-1
CASSATRGRNEQFF
TGTGCCAGCAGCGCCACGCGGGGGAGGAATGAGCAGTTCTTC
>few|NA|TRBV6-1|TRBJ2-2
CASSPGHANTGELFF
TGTGCCAGCAGCCCCGGACACGCGAACACCGGGGAGCTGTTTTTT
>NA|TRBD2|TRBV20-1|TRBJ2-1
CSATRAGGPDEQFF
TGCAGTGCTACCCGAGCGGGAGGGCCGGATGAGCAGTTCTTC
>NA|TRBD1|TRBV3-1|TRBJ1-6
CASSDRGSSPLHF
TGTGCCAGCAGTGACAGGGGGAGCTCACCCCTCCACTTT
>NA|TRBD1|TRBV20-1|TRBJ2-7
CSAEGTGGYEQYF
TGCAGTGCTGAGGGGACAGGGGGTTACGAGCAGTACTTC
>few|TRBD2|TRBV5-1|TRBJ2-1
CASSFSSGRAYNEQFF
TGCGCCAGCAGCTTCTCTAGCGGGAGGGCCTACAATGAGCAGTTCTTC
>NA|TRBD2|TRBV14|TRBJ2-5
CASSFRTSVKETQYF
TGTGCCAGCAGCTTTCGGACTAGCGTAAAAGAGACCCAGTACTTC
>NA|NA|TRBV4-3|TRBJ2-7
CASSQGTTKQYF
TGCGCCAGCAGCCAAGGGACTACCAAGCAGTACTTC
>few|NA|TRBV28|TRBJ2-1
CASSFLRFGQTTKGYNEQFF
TGTGCCAGCAGTTTCCTGAGATTTGGGCAGACCACAAAGGGGTATAATGAGCAGTTCTTC
>few|TRBD2|TRBV6-2/TRBV6-3|TRBJ2-7
CASSYSPSGSGYEQYF
TGTGCCAGCAGTTACTCTCCTAGCGGGAGTGGCTACGAGCAGTACTTC
>NA|NA|TRBV29-1|TRBJ1-5
CSVGGADNQPQHF
TGCAGCGTTGGTGGGGCGGATAATCAGCCCCAGCATTTT
>many|NA|TRBV7-2|TRBJ2-7
CASSLGISFYEQYF
TGTGCCAGCAGCTTAGGGATCAGCTTCTACGAGCAGTACTTC
>NA|NA|TRBV10-2|TRBJ1-1
CASSEWDTGSMNTEAFF
TGCGCCAGCAGTGAGTGGGACACAGGGAGCATGAACACTGAAGCTTTCTTT
>many|TRBD1|TRBV5-1|TRBJ1-1
CASSSGQGDTEAFF
TGCGCCAGCAGCTCAGGACAGGGTGATACTGAAGCTTTCTTT
>NA|NA|TRBV7-9|TRBJ2-1
CASTPRGGVGNEQFF
TGTGCCAGCACCCCTAGGGGGGGAGTTGGCAATGAGCAGTTCTTC
>few|TRBD1|TRBV4-1|TRBJ1-4
CASSQARGYEKLFF
TGCGCCAGCAGCCAAGCCAGGGGGTATGAAAAACTGTTTTTT
>few|NA|TRBV7-6|TRBJ2-2
CASSLSIGHSLNTGELFF
TGTGCCAGCAGCTTATCTATAGGACACAGCTTGAACACCGGGGAGCTGTTTTTT
>NA|NA|TRBV4-2|TRBJ2-2
CASSQERGAGELFF
TGTGCCAGCAGCCAAGAACGAGGGGCCGGGGAGCTGTTTTTT
>NA|NA|TRBV11-2|TRBJ2-1
CASSPTVVSEQFF
TGTGCCAGCAGCCCAACGGTGGTTTCTGAGCAGTTCTTC
>few|NA|TRBV5-1|TRBJ2-1
CASSVNRGLSYNEQFF
TGCGCCAGCAGCGTCAACAGGGGACTTTCCTACAATGAGCAGTTCTTC
>few|TRBD1|TRBV6-1|TRBJ1-1
CASTGGLNTEAFF
TGTGCCAGCACAGGGGGCCTGAACACTGAAGCTTTCTTT
>many|TRBD1|TRBV10-3|TRBJ2-1
CAISFRDRAYNEQFF
TGTGCCATCAGTTTCCGGGACAGGGCCTACAATGAGCAGTTCTTC
>few|NA|TRBV10-3|TRBJ2-3
CAISESVWEANRRTQYF
TGTGCCATCAGTGAGTCTGTCTGGGAAGCTAACCGGCGGACGCAGTATTTT
>NA|NA|TRBV6-1|TRBJ1-1
CASRASRIVIAEAFF
TGTGCCAGCAGGGCTTCAAGAATTGTTATCGCTGAAGCTTTCTTT
>NA|NA|TRBV7-2|TRBJ1-1
CASSPGVRGLNTEAFF
TGTGCCAGCAGCCCTGGGGTTAGGGGCTTGAACACTGAAGCTTTCTTT
>NA|NA|TRBV7-2|TRBJ2-1
CASSLIGDAYHEQFF
TGTGCCAGCAGCTTAATTGGAGACGCGTATCATGAGCAGTTCTTC
>few|TRBD1|TRBV15|TRBJ1-2
CATSTGTADNYGYTF
TGTGCCACCAGCACAGGGACAGCGGACAACTATGGCTACACCTTC
>NA|NA|TRBV6-5|TRBJ2-7
CASSNQGSYEQYF
TGTGCCAGCAGTAACCAGGGGTCCTACGAGCAGTACTTC
>many|TRBD1|TRBV14|TRBJ2-2
CASSQVWDRATGELFF
TGTGCCAGCAGCCAAGTCTGGGACAGGGCAACCGGGGAGCTGTTTTTT
>NA|NA|TRBV24-1|TRBJ2-3
CATSGKAGTDTQYF
TGTGCCACCTCAGGGAAGGCGGGCACAGATACGCAGTATTTT
>NA|TRBD1|TRBV7-6|TRBJ2-7
CASSMGQGLSYEQYF
TGTGCCAGCAGCATGGGACAGGGGCTTTCCTACGAGCAGTACTTC
>NA|NA|TRBV4-2|TRBJ2-3
CASSQEPTRDSDTQYF
TGTGCCAGCAGCCAAGAACCGACTAGGGACTCAGATACGCAGTATTTT
>NA|NA|TRBV3-1|TRBJ1-2
CASSQGRTEYGYTF
TGTGCCAGCAGCCAAGGTCGGACGGAGTATGGCTACACCTTC
>NA|NA|TRBV9|TRBJ2-3
CASSVQGNTDTQYF
TGTGCCAGCAGCGTGCAGGGAAACACAGATACGCAGTATTTT
>few|TRBD2|TRBV20-1|TRBJ2-3
CSASGLAGSGRSTDTQYF
TGCAGTGCTAGCGGACTAGCGGGGAGTGGGAGAAGCACAGATACGCAGTATTTT
>NA|NA|TRBV28|TRBJ2-3
CASSWIASTDTQYF
TGTGCCAGCAGTTGGATAGCAAGCACAGATACGCAGTATTTT
>NA|NA|TRBV7-9|TRBJ2-7
CASSLGASREQYF
TGTGCCAGCAGCTTAGGGGCCAGCCGCGAGCAGTACTTC
>many|NA|TRBV20-1|TRBJ2-1
CSARGRAYNEQFF
TGCAGTGCTAGGGGAAGGGCCTACAATGAGCAGTTCTTC
>NA|TRBD1|TRBV7-3|TRBJ1-1
CASSLRQGGNTEAFF
TGTGCCAGCAGCTTAAGACAGGGCGGGAACACTGAAGCTTTCTTT
>many|NA|TRBV12-3/TRBV12-4|TRBJ2-1
CASSLAWGAVGEQFF
TGTGCCAGCAGTTTAGCTTGGGGCGCGGTGGGTGAGCAGTTCTTC